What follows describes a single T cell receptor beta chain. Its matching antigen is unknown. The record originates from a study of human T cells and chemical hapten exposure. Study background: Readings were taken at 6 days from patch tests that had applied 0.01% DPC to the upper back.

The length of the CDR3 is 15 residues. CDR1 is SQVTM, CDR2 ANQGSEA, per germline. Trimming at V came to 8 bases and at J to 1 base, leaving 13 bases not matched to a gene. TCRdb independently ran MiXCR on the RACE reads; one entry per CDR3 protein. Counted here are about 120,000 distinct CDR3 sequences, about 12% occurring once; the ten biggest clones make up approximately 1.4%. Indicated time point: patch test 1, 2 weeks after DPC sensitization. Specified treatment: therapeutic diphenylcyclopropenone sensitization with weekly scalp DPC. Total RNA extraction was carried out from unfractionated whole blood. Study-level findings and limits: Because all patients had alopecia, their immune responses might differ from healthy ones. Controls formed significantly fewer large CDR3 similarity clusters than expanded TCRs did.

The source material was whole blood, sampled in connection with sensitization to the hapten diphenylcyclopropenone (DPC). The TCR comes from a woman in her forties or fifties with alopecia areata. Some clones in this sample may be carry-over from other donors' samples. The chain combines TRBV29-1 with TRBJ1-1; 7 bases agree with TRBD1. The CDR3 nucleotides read TGCAGCTTCCGGACAGGCGATTACAGGAACACTGAAGCTTTCTTT. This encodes CSFRTGDYRNTEAFF. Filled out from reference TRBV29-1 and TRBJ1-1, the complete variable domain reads SAVISQKPSRDICQRGTSLTIQCQVDSQVTMMFWYRQQPGQSLTLIATANQGSEATYESGFVIDKFPISRPNLTFSTLTVSNMSPEDSSIYLCSFRTGDYRNTEAFFGQGTRLTVV.